This T cell receptor (beta chain) was captured in a study of early T cells in non-severe SARS-CoV-2 infection. The overall study: Unsorted whole-blood RNA was sequenced in bulk, leaving chains unpaired.

Individual cDNA molecules were tagged with unique molecular identifiers. TCRdb re-derived calls from the 5' RACE reads in MiXCR, one entry per CDR3 protein. The data contain around 100,000 distinct CDR3 sequences, about an eighth of them seen just once; the ten biggest clones take up approximately 6.4%. This CDR3 has 14 amino acids. CDR1 is GTSNPN, CDR2 SVGIG, per germline (reference sequence). V was trimmed by 2 bases and J by 7 bases, leaving 15 bases between them. This clonotype was sampled from an adult who was a healthcare worker with PCR-confirmed SARS-CoV-2 infection or an uninfected control (not recorded which). Sequences were obtained from whole blood. The rearrangement joins TRBV30 to TRBJ1-5; D remains unclear. The CDR3 DNA sequence: TGTGCCTGGAGTCCAGGAGCGGGTCAACAGCCCCAGCATTTT. Amino acid sequence: CAWSPGAGQQPQHF.